A single sample gave rise to the 17 T cell receptor beta chains below, sequenced in a study of blood T cell repertoires in COVID-19 (dated by TCRdb to 2018 to 2020). Libraries came from the immunoSEQ multiplex PCR assay. Held by TCRdb, this immuneACCESS table contains in-frame sequences only and omits some clones. Under half of the omission traces to an unresolved V gene where checked; the cause of the rest is unknown. This sample gives about 130,000 clones in total; more than 70% of them show up just once. The top ten clonotypes cover roughly an eighth of the sample. The sample was peripheral blood. The source is a woman in her twenties or thirties who had recovered from COVID-19.

The gene calls are TRBV10-1 and TRBJ2-3; the D gene is possibly TRBD2 (6 bases). CDR1 and CDR2 from the germline V gene are WNHNN and SYGVQD (reference sequence). This CDR3 spans 16 amino acids. The V end lost 0 bases, the J end lost 4 bases, and 14 bases lay between the germline ends. CDR3 in amino acids: CASSESMAGTSDTQYF. The CDR3 DNA reads TGCGCCAGCAGTGAGTCGATGGCGGGGACCTCAGATACGCAGTATTTT.

This chain connects TRBV6-5 to TRBJ2-7, with unresolved D. V lost 3 bases, J lost 6 bases, and 12 bases lay in between. Germline-derived CDR1 and CDR2 are MNHEY and SVGAGI. This CDR3 has 13 amino acids. CDR3 nucleotide sequence: TGTGCCAGCAGTTATCGTCCCACATCCGAGCAGTACTTC. Its translation: CASSYRPTSEQYF.

CDR3 loop: CASSLSTSGSSNEQFF. The CDR3 bases are TGTGCCAGCAGTTTGTCGACTAGCGGGAGTAGCAATGAGCAGTTCTTC. V and J are TRBV27 and TRBJ2-1; 12 bases agree with TRBD2. Germline loops: CDR1 MNHEY, CDR2 SMNVEV (reference sequence). The CDR3 is 16 residues long. V lost 3 bases to trimming and J lost 6 bases; unmatched junction nucleotides: 6.

The CDR3 sequence is CASSLTGGQLRTNYGYTF. The DNA for the CDR3 is TGTGCCAGCAGCTTAACGGGCGGGCAGCTAAGGACTAACTATGGCTACACCTTC. The chain has TRBV7-3 and TRBJ1-2; no definite D call. Germline lookup yields CDR1 SGHTA and CDR2 FQGTGA. The CDR3 has 18 amino acids. The V gene lost 0 bases and the J gene lost 0 bases, with 17 bases spanning the gap.

This rearrangement joins TRBV3-1 (or the pseudogene TRBV3-2) to TRBJ2-1; D gene ambiguous. This CDR3 contains 11 residues. Germline values: CDR1 LGHDT, CDR2 YNNKEL (reference sequence). Trimming took off 5 bases at V and 6 bases at J, with 5 bases between the two ends. The CDR3 region is CASSLSNEQFF. CDR3 bases: TGTGCCAGCAGCTTATCCAATGAGCAGTTCTTC.

The table lists this clone with a count of one. This chain connects TRBV6-2 or TRBV6-3 to TRBJ1-2; no reliable D call. Trimming stripped 4 bases from V and 4 bases from J, with 10 bases between. The CDR3 spans 13 residues. CDR1 is MNHEY, CDR2 SVGEGT, per germline. The CDR3 DNA follows: TGTGCCAGCAGTTCATTCGGGAGCTATGGCTACACCTTC. Its protein is CASSSFGSYGYTF.

The rearrangement links TRBV5-4 to TRBJ2-7; TRBD2 matches at 7 bases. The CDR3 runs to 18 residues. Trimming removed 0 bases from V and 3 bases from J; junction bases left unmatched: 15. CDR1 is SGHNT and CDR2 is YYREEE in the germline V gene (reference sequence). The CDR3 DNA reads as TGTGCCAGCAGCTTGGCGGGGGTAGGGCTAGCGGCGGTCTACGAGCAGTACTTC. Translated, it gives CASSLAGVGLAAVYEQYF.

The chain carries TRBV11-3 and TRBJ2-7; 7 nucleotides match TRBD2. The V gene's germline CDR1 is SGHNT and CDR2 YENEEA. J was trimmed by 6 bases and V by 3 bases; bases with no gene match: 8. The CDR3 is 14 residues long. The CDR3 sequence: CASSFGGSASEQYF. Written as DNA, the CDR3 is TGTGCCAGCAGCTTCGGCGGGAGTGCCTCCGAGCAGTACTTC.

The gene calls are TRBV19 and TRBJ2-2, with TRBD1 identical over 7 bases. Germline V gene sequence: CDR1 LNHDA, CDR2 SQIVND (reference sequence). The CDR3 contains 15 residues. J was trimmed by 6 bases and V by 6 bases; bases with no gene match: 10. The CDR3 DNA reads as TGTGCCAGTAGCTTGACAGGGTTATCTCCCGGGGAGCTGTTTTTT. This codes for CASSLTGLSPGELFF.

The chain is built from TRBV7-9 and TRBJ1-1; a weak D match, TRBD1 (5 bases). This CDR3 spans 14 amino acids. V lost 3 bases and J lost 7, with 15 bases in between. Germline-derived CDR1 and CDR2 are SEHNR and FQNEAQ (reference sequence). The chain's CDR3 is CASSFPNPTGEAFF. Written as DNA, the CDR3 is TGTGCCAGCAGCTTCCCAAACCCTACAGGTGAAGCTTTCTTT. Drawing the rest from reference TRBV7-9 and TRBJ1-1, the complete variable domain is DTGVSQNPRHKITKRGQNVTFRCDPISEHNRLYWYRQTLGQGPEFLTYFQNEAQLEKSRLLSDRFSAERPKGSFSTLEIQRTEQGDSAMYLCASSFPNPTGEAFFGQGTRLTVV.

The V and J genes are TRBV4-2 and TRBJ2-5; D may be TRBD2 (5 bases). Germline CDR1 LGHNA, CDR2 YNFKEQ. CDR3 length: 15 amino acids. Between the trimmed V and J ends, which lost 0 bases and 5 bases, there was a span of 13 bases. CDR3 sequence (DNA): TGTGCCAGCAGCCAAGATTTCGCGGGTGGGGAGACCCAGTACTTC. This sequence encodes CASSQDFAGGETQYF.

This clone was seen more than once but under ten times. The chain couples TRBV7-6 to TRBJ2-1; D is uncertain. Germline CDR1 reads SGHVS; CDR2 reads FNYEAQ. The CDR3 is made up of 16 amino acids. Deletions cut 1 base from V and 0 bases from J, with 10 bases between. In DNA form, the CDR3 reads TGTGCCAGCAGCTTAGGGCTAGGAAGCTCCTACAATGAGCAGTTCTTC. Protein product: CASSLGLGSSYNEQFF.

V and J are TRBV5-1 and TRBJ2-3, with 9 bases that match TRBD2. The trim removed 0 bases at V and 12 bases at J, leaving 2 bases unmatched. The CDR3 sequence is 12 residues long. Germline lookup yields CDR1 SGHRS and CDR2 YFSETQ. The CDR3 nucleotides are TGCGCCAGCAGCTTGGTAGCGGGAGTACAGTATTTT. It encodes CASSLVAGVQYF.

The chain uses TRBV5-6 and TRBJ2-1, with D possibly TRBD2 on 5 matching bases. Germline V gene lookup returns CDR1 SGHDT and CDR2 YYEEEE. This CDR3 is built from 15 residues. V was clipped by 5 bases and J by 7 bases, with 19 bases between them. The CDR3 nucleotides read TGTGCCAGCAGTGGCGCCGTACCACAGCGGAATGAGCAGTTCTTC. It translates to CASSGAVPQRNEQFF.

The CDR3 DNA reads as TGTGCCAGCTCACAACAGGGTTGGGGGGCCAAAAACATTCAGTACTTC. Protein product: CASSQQGWGAKNIQYF. The V and J genes are TRBV18 and TRBJ2-4, with D possibly TRBD1 on 6 matching bases. The ends were cut back, 4 bases at V and 1 base at J, with 14 bases in the middle. The CDR3 extends over 16 amino acids. Germline assignment: CDR1 KGHSH and CDR2 LQKENI.

As to this clone: The identical CDR3 is also encoded by other nucleotide sequences in the sample. The V gene is TRBV18, the J gene TRBJ1-5; TRBD1 agrees at 9 bases. This CDR3 contains 15 residues. Unmatched junction bases numbered 4, after V lost 3 bases and J lost 4 bases. Germline CDR1 reads KGHSH; CDR2 reads LQKENI. The CDR3 DNA reads as TGTGCCAGCTCACCGGACAGGGGTGGAAATCAGCCCCAGCATTTT. The encoded protein is CASSPDRGGNQPQHF.

The chain uses TRBV20-1 and TRBJ2-3; D remains unclear. V was shortened by 3 bases and J by 3 bases, with 13 bases between the two germline ends. In germline, CDR1 is DFQATT, CDR2 SNEGSKA (reference sequence). CDR3 length: 14 residues. The CDR3 reads CSASSIADTDTQYF. The CDR3 DNA follows: TGCAGTGCTAGTTCTATAGCTGATACAGATACGCAGTATTTT.